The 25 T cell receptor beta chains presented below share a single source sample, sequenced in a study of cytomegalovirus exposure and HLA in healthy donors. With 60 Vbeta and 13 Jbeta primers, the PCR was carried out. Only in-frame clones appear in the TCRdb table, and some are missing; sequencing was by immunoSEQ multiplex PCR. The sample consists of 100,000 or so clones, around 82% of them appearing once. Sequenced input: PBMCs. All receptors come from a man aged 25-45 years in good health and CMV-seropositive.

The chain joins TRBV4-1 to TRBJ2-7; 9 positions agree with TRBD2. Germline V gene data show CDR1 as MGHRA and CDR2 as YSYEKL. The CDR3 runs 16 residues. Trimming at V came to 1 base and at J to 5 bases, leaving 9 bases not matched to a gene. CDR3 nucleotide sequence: TGCGCCAGCAGCCAAGCTTCTAGCGGGATATTGGACGAGCAGTACTTC. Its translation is CASSQASSGILDEQYF.

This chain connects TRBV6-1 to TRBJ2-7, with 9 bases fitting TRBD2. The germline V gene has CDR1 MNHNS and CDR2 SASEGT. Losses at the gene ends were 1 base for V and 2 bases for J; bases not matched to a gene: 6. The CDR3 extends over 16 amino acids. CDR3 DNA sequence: TGTGCCAGCAGTGAAGGGCTAGCGGGACCCGCCTACGAGCAGTACTTC. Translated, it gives CASSEGLAGPAYEQYF.

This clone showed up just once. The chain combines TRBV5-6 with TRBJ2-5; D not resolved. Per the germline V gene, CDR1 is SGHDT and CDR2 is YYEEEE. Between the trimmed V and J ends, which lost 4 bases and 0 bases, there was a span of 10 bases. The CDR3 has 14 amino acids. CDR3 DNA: TGTGCCAGCAGCCCCCCGGGTAACCAAGAGACCCAGTACTTC. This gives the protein CASSPPGNQETQYF.

DNA of the CDR3: TGTGCCAGCTCACCAAGGACAGGGCTGGGTGAAAAACTGTTTTTT. It codes for CASSPRTGLGEKLFF. The chain has TRBV18 and TRBJ1-4; TRBD1 matches 8 bases. CDR1 KGHSH and CDR2 LQKENI come from the germline V gene. Germline trimming cut 2 bases from V and 7 bases from J; bases unmatched to any gene: 6. The CDR3 totals 15 residues.

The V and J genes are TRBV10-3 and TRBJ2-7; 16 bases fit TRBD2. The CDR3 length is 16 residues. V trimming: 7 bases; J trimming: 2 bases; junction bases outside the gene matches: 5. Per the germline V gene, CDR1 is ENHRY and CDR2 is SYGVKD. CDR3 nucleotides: TGTGCCATCACCTCCGGGACTAGCGGGAGGGCCTACGAGCAGTACTTC. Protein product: CAITSGTSGRAYEQYF.

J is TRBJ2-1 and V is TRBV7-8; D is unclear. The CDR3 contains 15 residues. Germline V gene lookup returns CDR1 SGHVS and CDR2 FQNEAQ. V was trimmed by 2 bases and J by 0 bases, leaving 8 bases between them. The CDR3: CASSLKTPSYNEQFF. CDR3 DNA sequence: TGTGCCAGCAGCTTAAAAACACCCTCCTACAATGAGCAGTTCTTC.

This chain's CDR3 is CASSSILTGGYYNEQFF. The CDR3 coding sequence is TGTGCCAGCAGTTCTATCCTAACAGGGGGCTACTACAATGAGCAGTTCTTC. The chain employs TRBV7-2 and TRBJ2-1; 9 bases map to TRBD1. CDR3 length: 17 residues. V lost 6 bases, J lost 3 bases, and 12 bases stayed unmatched. CDR1 SGHTA and CDR2 FQGNSA come from the germline V gene.

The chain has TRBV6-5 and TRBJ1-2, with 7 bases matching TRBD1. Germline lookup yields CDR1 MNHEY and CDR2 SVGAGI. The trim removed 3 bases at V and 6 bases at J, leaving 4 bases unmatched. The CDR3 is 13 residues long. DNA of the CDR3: TGTGCCAGCAGTTATTCACAGGGGAATGGCTACACCTTC. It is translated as CASSYSQGNGYTF.

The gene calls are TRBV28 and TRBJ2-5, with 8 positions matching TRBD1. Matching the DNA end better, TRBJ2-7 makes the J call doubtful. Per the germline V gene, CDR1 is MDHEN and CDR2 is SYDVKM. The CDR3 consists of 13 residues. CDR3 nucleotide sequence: TGTGCCAGCAGCCGACAGGGGCCCTACGAGCAGTACTTC. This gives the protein CASSRQGPYEQYF.

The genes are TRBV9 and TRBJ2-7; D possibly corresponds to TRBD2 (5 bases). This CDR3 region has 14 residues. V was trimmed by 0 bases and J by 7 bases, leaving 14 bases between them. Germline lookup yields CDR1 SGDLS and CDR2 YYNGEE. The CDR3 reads CASSVASSIGEQYF. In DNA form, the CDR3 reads TGTGCCAGCAGCGTAGCTAGCTCTATCGGTGAGCAGTACTTC.

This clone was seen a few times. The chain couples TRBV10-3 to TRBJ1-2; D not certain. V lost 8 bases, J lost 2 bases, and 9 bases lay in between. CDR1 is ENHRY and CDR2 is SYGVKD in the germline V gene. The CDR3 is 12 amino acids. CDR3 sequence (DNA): TGTGCCATCGTAGAGGCGAACTATGGCTACACCTTC. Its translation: CAIVEANYGYTF.

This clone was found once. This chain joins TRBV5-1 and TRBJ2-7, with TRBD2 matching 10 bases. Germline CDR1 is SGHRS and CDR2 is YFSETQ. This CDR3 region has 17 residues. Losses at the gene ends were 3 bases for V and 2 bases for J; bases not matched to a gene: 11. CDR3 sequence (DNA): TGCGCCAGCAGCTCCTCTAGCGGGAGCTTCTCGACCTACGAGCAGTACTTC. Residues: CASSSSSGSFSTYEQYF.

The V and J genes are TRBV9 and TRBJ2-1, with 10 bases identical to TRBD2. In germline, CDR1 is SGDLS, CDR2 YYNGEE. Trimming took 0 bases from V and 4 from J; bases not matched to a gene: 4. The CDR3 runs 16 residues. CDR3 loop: CASSVELAGVYNEQFF. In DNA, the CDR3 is TGTGCCAGCAGCGTAGAGCTAGCGGGAGTTTACAATGAGCAGTTCTTC. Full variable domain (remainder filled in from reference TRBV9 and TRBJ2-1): DSGVTQTPKHLITATGQRVTLRCSPRSGDLSVYWYQQSLDQGLQFLIQYYNGEERAKGNILERFSAQQFPDLHSELNLSSLELGDSALYFCASSVELAGVYNEQFFGPGTRLTVL.

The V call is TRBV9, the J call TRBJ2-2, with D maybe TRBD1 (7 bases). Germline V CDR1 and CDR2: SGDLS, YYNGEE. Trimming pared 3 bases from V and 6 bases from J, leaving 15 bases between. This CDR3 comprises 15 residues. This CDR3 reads CASSGTGGAPGELFF. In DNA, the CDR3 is TGTGCCAGCAGCGGGACAGGAGGGGCCCCCGGGGAGCTGTTTTTT.

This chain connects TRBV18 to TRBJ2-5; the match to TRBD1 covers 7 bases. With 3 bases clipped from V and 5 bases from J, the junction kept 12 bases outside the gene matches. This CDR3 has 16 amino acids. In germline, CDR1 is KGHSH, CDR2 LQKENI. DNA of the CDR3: TGTGCCAGCTCACCGGGGCAGACAGGGCTGGCGGAGACCCAGTACTTC. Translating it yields CASSPGQTGLAETQYF.

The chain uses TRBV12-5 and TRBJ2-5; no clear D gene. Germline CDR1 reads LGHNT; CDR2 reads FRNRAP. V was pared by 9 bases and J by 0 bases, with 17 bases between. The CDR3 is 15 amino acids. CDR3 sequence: CASASGGAYQETQYF. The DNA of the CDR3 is TGTGCTAGCGCCTCCGGCGGAGCGTACCAAGAGACCCAGTACTTC. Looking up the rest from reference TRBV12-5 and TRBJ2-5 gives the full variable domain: DARVTQTPRHKVTEMGQEVTMRCQPILGHNTVFWYRQTMMQGLELLAYFRNRAPLDDSGMPKDRFSAEMPDATLATLKIQPSEPRDSAVYFCASASGGAYQETQYFGPGTRLLVL.

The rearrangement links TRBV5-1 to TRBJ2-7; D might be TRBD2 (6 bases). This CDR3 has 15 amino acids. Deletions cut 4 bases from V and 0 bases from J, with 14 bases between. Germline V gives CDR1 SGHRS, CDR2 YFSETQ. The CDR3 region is CASSATRLVSYEQYF. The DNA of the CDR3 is TGCGCCAGCAGCGCAACCCGACTAGTCTCCTACGAGCAGTACTTC.

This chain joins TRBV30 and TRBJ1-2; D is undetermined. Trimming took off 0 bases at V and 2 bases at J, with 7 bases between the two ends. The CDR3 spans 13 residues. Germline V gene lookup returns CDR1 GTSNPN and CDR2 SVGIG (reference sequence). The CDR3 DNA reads TGTGCCTGGAGTGTCTCTCTAAACTATGGCTACACCTTC. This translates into CAWSVSLNYGYTF.

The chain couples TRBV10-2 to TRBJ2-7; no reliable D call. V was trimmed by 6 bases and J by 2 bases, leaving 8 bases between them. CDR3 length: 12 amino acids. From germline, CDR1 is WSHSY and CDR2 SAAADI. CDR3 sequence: CASRAATYEQYF. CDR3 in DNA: TGCGCCAGCAGGGCGGCGACCTACGAGCAGTACTTC.

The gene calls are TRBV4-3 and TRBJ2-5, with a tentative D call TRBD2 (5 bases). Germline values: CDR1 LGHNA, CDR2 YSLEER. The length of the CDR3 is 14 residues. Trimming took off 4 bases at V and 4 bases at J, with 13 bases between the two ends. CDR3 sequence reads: CASSPWGRGETQYF. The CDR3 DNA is TGCGCCAGCAGCCCGTGGGGTCGGGGAGAGACCCAGTACTTC.

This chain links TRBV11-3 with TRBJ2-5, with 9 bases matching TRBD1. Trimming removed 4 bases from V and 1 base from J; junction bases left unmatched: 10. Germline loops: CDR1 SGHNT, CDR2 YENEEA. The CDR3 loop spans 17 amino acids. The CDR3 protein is CASSSRGPTGGQETQYF. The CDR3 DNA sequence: TGTGCCAGCAGCTCCCGGGGGCCGACAGGGGGCCAAGAGACCCAGTACTTC.

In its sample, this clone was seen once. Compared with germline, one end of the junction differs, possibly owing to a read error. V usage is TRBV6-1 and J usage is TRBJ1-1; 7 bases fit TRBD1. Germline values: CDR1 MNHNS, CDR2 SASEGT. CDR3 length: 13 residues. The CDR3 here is CASSVARSEGGQF. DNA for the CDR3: TGTGCCAGCAGCGTAGCGCGATCGGAAGGGGGCCAGTTT.

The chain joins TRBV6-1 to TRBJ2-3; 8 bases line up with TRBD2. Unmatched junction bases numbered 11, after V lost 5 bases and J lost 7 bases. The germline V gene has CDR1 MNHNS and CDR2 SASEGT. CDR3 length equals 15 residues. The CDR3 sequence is CASSPGGGMEYTQYF. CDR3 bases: TGTGCCAGCAGTCCCGGCGGGGGGATGGAATATACGCAGTATTTT.

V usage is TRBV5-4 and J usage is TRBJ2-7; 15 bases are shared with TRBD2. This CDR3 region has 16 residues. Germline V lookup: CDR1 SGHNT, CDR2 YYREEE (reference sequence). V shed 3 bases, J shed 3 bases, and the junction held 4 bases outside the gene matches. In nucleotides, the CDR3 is TGTGCCAGCAGCTCCCCGGGACTAGCGGGAGGCTACGAGCAGTACTTC. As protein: CASSSPGLAGGYEQYF. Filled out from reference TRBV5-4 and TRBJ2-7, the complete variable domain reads ETGVTQSPTHLIKTRGQQVTLRCSSQSGHNTVSWYQQALGQGPQFIFQYYREEENGRGNFPPRFSGLQFPNYSSELNVNALELDDSALYLCASSSPGLAGGYEQYFGPGTRLTVT.

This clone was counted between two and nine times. In nucleotides, the CDR3 is TGTGCCAGCAGTAGACTAGCGGGAGTCTACGAGCAGTACTTC. This encodes CASSRLAGVYEQYF. This chain joins TRBV28 and TRBJ2-7; 12 nucleotides agree with TRBD2. Germline loops: CDR1 MDHEN, CDR2 SYDVKM. V lost 5 bases, J lost 3 bases, and 2 bases stayed unmatched. This CDR3 is 14 amino acids long.